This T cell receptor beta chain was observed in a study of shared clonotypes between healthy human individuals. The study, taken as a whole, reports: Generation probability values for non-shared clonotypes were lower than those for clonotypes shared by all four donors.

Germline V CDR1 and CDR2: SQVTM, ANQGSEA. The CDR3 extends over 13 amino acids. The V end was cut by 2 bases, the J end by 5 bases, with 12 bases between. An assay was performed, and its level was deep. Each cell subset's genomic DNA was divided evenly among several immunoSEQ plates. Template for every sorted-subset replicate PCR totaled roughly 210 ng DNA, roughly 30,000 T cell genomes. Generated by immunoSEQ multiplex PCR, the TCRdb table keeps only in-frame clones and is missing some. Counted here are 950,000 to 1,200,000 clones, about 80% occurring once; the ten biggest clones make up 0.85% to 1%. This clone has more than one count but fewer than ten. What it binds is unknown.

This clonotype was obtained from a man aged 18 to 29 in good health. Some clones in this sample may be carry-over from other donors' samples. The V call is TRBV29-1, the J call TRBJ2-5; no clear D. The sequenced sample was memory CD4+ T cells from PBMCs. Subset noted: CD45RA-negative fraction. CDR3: CSVELGQAETQYF. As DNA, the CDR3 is TGCAGCGTTGAACTAGGGCAGGCGGAGACCCAGTACTTC.